These T cell receptor beta chains were read from a single sample in a study of neurological immune-mediated disorders. TCRdb re-derived calls from the 5' RACE reads in MiXCR, one entry per CDR3 protein. The sample lists some 66,000 distinct CDR3 sequences; under 3.5% were seen once. The sample taken for sequencing was PBMCs. Every receptor here comes from a middle-aged man with multiple sclerosis. CDR3s include the opening cysteine and the closing phenylalanine or tryptophan. D genes are given only for firm matches. Sizes are listed as how often the clone was seen (once, few, many) or a class if it is expanded.

clone_size	v_call	d_call	j_call	cdr3_aa	cdr3_nt
many	TRBV5-1	NA	TRBJ1-1	CASSLTGLAEAFF	TGCGCCAGCAGCTTGACGGGGCTCGCTGAAGCTTTCTTT
many	TRBV6-5	NA	TRBJ2-3	CASSYSATGTQYF	TGTGCCAGCAGTTACTCAGCGACGGGGACGCAGTATTTT
many	TRBV5-5	NA	TRBJ1-1	CASSWGSDEAFF	TGTGCCAGCAGCTGGGGGTCAGATGAAGCTTTCTTT
many	TRBV20-1	NA	TRBJ2-3	CSADGSDTQYF	TGCAGTGCCGATGGGTCAGATACGCAGTATTTT
many	TRBV7-2	NA	TRBJ1-1	CASSLVGTAAFF	TGTGCCAGCAGCTTAGTAGGAACGGCGGCTTTCTTT
many	TRBV6-5	NA	TRBJ2-1	CASSLAGQRNEQFF	TGTGCCAGCAGTCTGGCGGGACAGCGCAATGAGCAGTTCTTC
many	TRBV5-1	TRBD2	TRBJ2-7	CASSPGSGSYEQYF	TGCGCCAGCAGCCCCGGGAGCGGGAGCTACGAGCAGTACTTC
many	TRBV6-5	NA	TRBJ1-2	CASSYSAGGGYTF	TGTGCCAGCAGTTACAGTGCCGGTGGAGGCTACACCTTC
many	TRBV2	TRBD1	TRBJ1-5	CASSTTGTEIYSNQPQHF	TGTGCCAGCAGTACAACCGGGACAGAGATTTATAGCAATCAGCCCCAGCATTTT
many	TRBV18	NA	TRBJ1-2	CASSQTQGLANYGYTF	TGTGCCAGCTCACAAACCCAGGGGCTAGCTAACTATGGCTACACCTTC
many	TRBV5-1	NA	TRBJ1-1	CASSPILASNTEAFF	TGCGCCAGCAGCCCAATCCTCGCCTCGAACACTGAAGCTTTCTTT
few	TRBV29-1	NA	TRBJ2-1	CSVEGKGGVDEQFF	TGCAGCGTTGAAGGCAAGGGTGGGGTGGATGAGCAGTTCTTC
many	TRBV5-1	NA	TRBJ2-7	CASSPRTGASYEQYF	TGCGCCAGCAGCCCCCGAACGGGGGCCTCCTACGAGCAGTACTTC
many	TRBV12-3/TRBV12-4	NA	TRBJ2-3	CASSLLALTDTQYF	TGTGCCAGCAGTTTGTTAGCCCTCACAGATACGCAGTATTTT
many	TRBV5-1	NA	TRBJ1-3	CASSLEPKSSGNTIYF	TGCGCCAGCAGCTTGGAACCTAAATCGTCCGGAAACACCATATATTTT
many	TRBV7-2	TRBD2	TRBJ2-7	CASSFGREGYEQYF	TGTGCCAGCAGCTTTGGGCGGGAGGGGTACGAGCAGTACTTC
many	TRBV19	TRBD2	TRBJ2-7	CASSRGGRPYEQYF	TGTGCCAGTAGTCGTGGCGGGAGACCCTACGAGCAGTACTTC
many	TRBV7-2	TRBD2	TRBJ2-1	CASSVLAGVSEQFF	TGTGCCAGCAGCGTACTAGCGGGAGTGAGTGAGCAGTTCTTC
many	TRBV11-1	NA	TRBJ2-2	CASSFGQHTGELFF	TGTGCCAGCAGTTTCGGGCAGCACACCGGGGAGCTGTTTTTT
many	TRBV3-1	NA	TRBJ2-3	CASSRSGSTDTQYF	TGTGCCAGCAGCCGCAGCGGGAGCACAGATACGCAGTATTTT
many	TRBV5-1	NA	TRBJ1-1	CASSLNGEQTEAFF	TGCGCCAGCAGCTTGAACGGAGAACAGACTGAAGCTTTCTTT
many	TRBV5-1	NA	TRBJ2-6	CASSLQGITTPSGANVLTF	TGCGCCAGCAGCTTACAGGGCATAACTACGCCCTCTGGGGCCAACGTCCTGACTTTC